This T cell receptor (beta chain) was documented in a study of blood T cell repertoires in COVID-19. TCRdb's table, derived via immunoSEQ multiplex PCR, lists solely in-frame clones and lacks some. The sample has roughly 260,000 clones; over 80% are singletons. The TCR was taken from a woman aged 30 to 39 with acute COVID-19. The sample comprised PBMCs or T cells enriched from blood (not recorded which).

CDR3: CASSTQGEAFF. CDR3 in DNA: TGTGCCAGTAGTACACAGGGGGAAGCTTTCTTT. The chain recombines TRBV19 with TRBJ1-1, with 7 positions matching TRBD1. With V trimmed by 4 bases and J by 8 bases, 1 base remained unmatched. The CDR3 length is 11 residues. From germline, CDR1 is LNHDA and CDR2 SQIVND (reference sequence).